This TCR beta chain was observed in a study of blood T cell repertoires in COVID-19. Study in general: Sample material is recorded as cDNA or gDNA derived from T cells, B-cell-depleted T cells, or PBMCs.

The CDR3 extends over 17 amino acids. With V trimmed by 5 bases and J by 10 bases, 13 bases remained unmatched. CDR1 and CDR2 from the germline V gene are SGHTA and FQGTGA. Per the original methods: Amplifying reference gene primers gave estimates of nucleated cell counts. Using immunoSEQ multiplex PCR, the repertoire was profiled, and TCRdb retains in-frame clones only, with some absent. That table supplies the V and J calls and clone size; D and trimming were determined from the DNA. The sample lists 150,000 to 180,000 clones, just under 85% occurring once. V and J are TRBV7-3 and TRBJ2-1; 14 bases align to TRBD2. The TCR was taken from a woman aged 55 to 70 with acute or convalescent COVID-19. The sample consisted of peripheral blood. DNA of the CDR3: TGTGCCAGCAGCCCCGACGGACTAGCGGGGGGAGGGGGCGAGCAGTTCTTC. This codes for CASSPDGLAGGGGEQFF.